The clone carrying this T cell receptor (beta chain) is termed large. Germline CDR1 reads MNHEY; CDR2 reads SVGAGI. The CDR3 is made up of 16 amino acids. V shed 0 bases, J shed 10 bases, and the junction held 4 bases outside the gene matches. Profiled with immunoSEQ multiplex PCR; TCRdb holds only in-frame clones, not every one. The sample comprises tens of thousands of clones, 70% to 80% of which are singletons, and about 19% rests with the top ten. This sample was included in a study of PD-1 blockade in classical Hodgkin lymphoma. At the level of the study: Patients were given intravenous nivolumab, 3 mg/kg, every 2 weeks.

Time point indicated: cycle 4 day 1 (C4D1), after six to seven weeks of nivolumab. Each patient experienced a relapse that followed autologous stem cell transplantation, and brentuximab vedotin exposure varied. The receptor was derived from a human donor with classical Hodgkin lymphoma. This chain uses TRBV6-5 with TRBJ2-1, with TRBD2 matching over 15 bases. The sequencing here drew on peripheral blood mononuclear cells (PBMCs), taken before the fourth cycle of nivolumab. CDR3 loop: CASSYSGTSGRLEQFF. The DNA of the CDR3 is TGTGCCAGCAGTTACTCTGGGACTAGCGGGAGGCTGGAGCAGTTCTTC.